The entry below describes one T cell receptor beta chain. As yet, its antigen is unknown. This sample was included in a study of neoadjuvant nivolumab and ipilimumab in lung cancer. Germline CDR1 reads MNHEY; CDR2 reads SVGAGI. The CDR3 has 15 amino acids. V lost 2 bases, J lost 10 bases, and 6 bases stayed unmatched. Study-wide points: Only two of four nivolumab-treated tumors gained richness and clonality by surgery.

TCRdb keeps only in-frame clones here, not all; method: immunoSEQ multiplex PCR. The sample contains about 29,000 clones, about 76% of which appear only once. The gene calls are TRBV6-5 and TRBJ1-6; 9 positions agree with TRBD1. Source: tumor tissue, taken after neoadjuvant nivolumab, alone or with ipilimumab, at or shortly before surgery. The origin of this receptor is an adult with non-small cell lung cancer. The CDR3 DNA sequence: TGTGCCAGCAGTTACGGGGGGACAGGGAGGTCACCCCTCCACTTT. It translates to CASSYGGTGRSPLHF.